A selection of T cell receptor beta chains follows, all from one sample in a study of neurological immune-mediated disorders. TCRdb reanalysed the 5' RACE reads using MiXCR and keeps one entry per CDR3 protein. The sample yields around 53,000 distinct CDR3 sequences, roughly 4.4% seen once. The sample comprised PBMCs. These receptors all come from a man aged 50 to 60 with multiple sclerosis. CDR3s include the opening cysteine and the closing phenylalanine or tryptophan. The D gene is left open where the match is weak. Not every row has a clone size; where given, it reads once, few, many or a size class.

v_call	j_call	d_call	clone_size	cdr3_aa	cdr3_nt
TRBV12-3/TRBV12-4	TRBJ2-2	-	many	CASSHSLAGELFF	TGTGCCAGCAGTCACTCACTCGCCGGGGAGCTGTTTTTT
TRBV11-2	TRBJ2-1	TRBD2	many	CASRVAGGLNEQFF	TGTGCCAGCAGAGTGGCGGGGGGGCTCAATGAGCAGTTCTTC
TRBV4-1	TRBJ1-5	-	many	CASSQEPGGLNQPQHF	TGCGCCAGCAGCCAAGAGCCCGGGGGATTAAATCAGCCCCAGCATTTT
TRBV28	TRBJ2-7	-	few	CASSSGFQEQYF	TGTGCCAGCAGTTCAGGCTTCCAAGAGCAGTACTTC
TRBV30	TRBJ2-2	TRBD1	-	CAWWTGGGPGELFF	TGTGCCTGGTGGACAGGGGGCGGTCCCGGGGAGCTGTTTTTT
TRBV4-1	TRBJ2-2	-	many	CASSQESGNTGELFF	TGCGCCAGCAGCCAAGAGTCAGGGAACACCGGGGAGCTGTTTTTT
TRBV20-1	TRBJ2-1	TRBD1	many	CSATRLGQGNEQFF	TGCAGTGCTACGCGACTGGGACAGGGCAATGAGCAGTTCTTC
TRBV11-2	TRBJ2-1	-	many	CASSFGGGEQFF	TGTGCCAGCAGCTTTGGTGGGGGTGAGCAGTTCTTC
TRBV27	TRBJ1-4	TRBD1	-	CASKVSVGQGEKLFF	TGTGCCAGCAAAGTATCGGTCGGACAGGGTGAAAAACTGTTTTTT
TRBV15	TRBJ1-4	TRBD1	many	CATSRAGGPGAEKLFF	TGTGCCACCAGCAGAGCAGGGGGGCCAGGGGCCGAAAAACTGTTTTTT
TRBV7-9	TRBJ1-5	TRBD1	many	CASIITGDSNQPQNF	TGTGCCAGCATCATCACAGGGGATAGCAATCAGCCCCAGAATTTT
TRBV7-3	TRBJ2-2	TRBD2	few	CASSLGLAGAAGELFF	TGTGCCAGCAGCCTGGGGCTAGCGGGAGCCGCCGGGGAGCTGTTTTTT
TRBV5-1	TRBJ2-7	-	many	CASSSNPATFLLPYEQYF	TGCGCCAGCAGCTCCAACCCAGCGACGTTCCTCTTACCCTACGAGCAGTACTTC
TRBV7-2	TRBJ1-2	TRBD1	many	CASNLGQINNYGYTF	TGTGCCAGCAACCTGGGACAGATTAATAACTATGGCTACACCTTC
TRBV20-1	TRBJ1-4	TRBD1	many	CSAGRQGATNEKLFF	TGCAGTGCTGGCAGACAGGGGGCAACTAATGAAAAACTGTTTTTT
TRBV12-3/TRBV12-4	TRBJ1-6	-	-	CASTWANSPLNF	TGTGCCAGCACCTGGGCCAATTCACCCCTCAACTTT
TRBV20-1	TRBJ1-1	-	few	CSARWQGGTEAFF	TGCAGTGCTAGGTGGCAGGGCGGCACTGAAGCTTTCTTT
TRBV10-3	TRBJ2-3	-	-	CAIRDRGTDTQYF	TGTGCCATCAGGGACCGGGGCACAGATACGCAGTATTTT
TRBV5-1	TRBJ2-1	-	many	CASSLESKGNEQFF	TGCGCCAGCAGCTTGGAAAGTAAGGGTAATGAGCAGTTCTTC
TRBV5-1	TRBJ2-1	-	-	CASSLLGISYNEQFF	TGCGCCAGCAGCTTGTTAGGCATCTCCTACAATGAGCAGTTCTTC
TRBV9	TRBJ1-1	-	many	CASSHAGGNTEAFF	TGTGCCAGCAGCCATGCTGGGGGGAACACTGAAGCTTTCTTT
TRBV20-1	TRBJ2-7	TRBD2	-	CSARGPSGAMYF	TGCAGTGCTAGAGGGCCGAGCGGGGCCATGTACTTC
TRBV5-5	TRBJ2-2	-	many	CASSLVPNSNTGELFF	TGTGCCAGCAGCTTGGTTCCGAACAGCAACACCGGGGAGCTGTTTTTT
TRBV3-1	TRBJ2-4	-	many	CASSPAIGAAIQYF	TGTGCCAGCAGCCCAGCAATTGGAGCGGCCATTCAGTACTTC
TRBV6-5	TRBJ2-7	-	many	CASSYSLNYEQYF	TGTGCCAGCAGTTATTCCCTGAACTACGAGCAGTACTTC
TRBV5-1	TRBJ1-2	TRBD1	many	CASSLQGAGNYGYTF	TGCGCCAGCAGCTTGCAGGGGGCTGGGAACTATGGCTACACCTTC
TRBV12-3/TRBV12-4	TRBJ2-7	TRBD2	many	CASRTGAGGTYEQYF	TGTGCCAGCAGAACCGGTGCGGGGGGTACTTACGAGCAGTACTTC
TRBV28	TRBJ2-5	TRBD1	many	CASSLSDRGRETQYF	TGTGCCAGCAGTTTATCCGACAGGGGGCGAGAGACCCAGTACTTC
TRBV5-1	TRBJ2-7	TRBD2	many	CASSLGLAGGLYEQYF	TGCGCCAGCAGCTTAGGACTAGCGGGGGGCCTCTACGAGCAGTACTTC
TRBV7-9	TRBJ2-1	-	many	CASSWGNEQFF	TGTGCCAGCAGCTGGGGGAATGAGCAGTTCTTC
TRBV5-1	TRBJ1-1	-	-	CASSLRTQNTEAFF	TGCGCCAGCAGCTTGAGGACCCAGAACACTGAAGCTTTCTTT
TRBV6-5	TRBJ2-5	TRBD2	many	CASSYGWGGETQYF	TGTGCCAGCAGTTATGGTTGGGGGGGGGAGACCCAGTACTTC
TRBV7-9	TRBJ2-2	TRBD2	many	CASSFPLAGEFMNTGELFF	TGTGCCAGCAGCTTTCCCCTGGCGGGGGAGTTTATGAACACCGGGGAGCTGTTTTTT
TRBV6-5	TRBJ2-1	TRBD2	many	CASSYYPPRGSGSTYNEQFF	TGTGCCAGCAGTTACTACCCCCCGCGGGGTAGCGGGAGTACCTACAATGAGCAGTTCTTC
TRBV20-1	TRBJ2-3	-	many	CSASFPAQGTDTQYF	TGCAGTGCTAGTTTTCCGGCTCAGGGTACAGATACGCAGTATTTT
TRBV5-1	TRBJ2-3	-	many	CASSLVANPDTQYF	TGCGCCAGCAGCTTGGTGGCTAACCCAGATACGCAGTATTTT
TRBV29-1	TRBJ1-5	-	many	CSVEVAGNQPQHF	TGCAGCGTTGAAGTTGCTGGGAATCAGCCCCAGCATTTT
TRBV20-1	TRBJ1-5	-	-	CSPGGTNQPQHF	TGCAGTCCCGGTGGGACAAATCAGCCCCAGCATTTT
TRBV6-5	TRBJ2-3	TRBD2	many	CASSYTSGSPDTQYF	TGTGCCAGCAGTTACACTAGCGGGAGCCCAGATACGCAGTATTTT
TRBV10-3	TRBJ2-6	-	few	CAISESRSAGTTGANVLTF	TGTGCCATCAGTGAGTCGCGGTCGGCAGGGACAACTGGGGCCAACGTCCTGACTTTC
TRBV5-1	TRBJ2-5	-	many	CASGTGSTAPGETQYF	TGCGCCAGCGGCACCGGGTCGACAGCCCCGGGGGAGACCCAGTACTTC
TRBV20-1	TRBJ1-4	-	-	CSARDYRQGDEKLFF	TGCAGTGCTAGAGATTACCGTCAGGGAGATGAAAAACTGTTTTTT
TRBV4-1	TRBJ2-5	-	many	CASSHRRFQETQYF	TGCGCCAGCAGCCACCGACGGTTCCAAGAGACCCAGTACTTC
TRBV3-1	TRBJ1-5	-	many	CASSQDMGNQPQHF	TGTGCCAGCAGCCAAGATATGGGCAATCAGCCCCAGCATTTT
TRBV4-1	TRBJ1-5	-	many	CASSQSGKGSNQPQHF	TGCGCCAGCAGCCAATCTGGGAAGGGAAGCAATCAGCCCCAGCATTTT
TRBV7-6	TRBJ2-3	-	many	CASSPPGVGAGTQYF	TGTGCCAGCAGCCCCCCAGGGGTTGGGGCAGGGACGCAGTATTTT
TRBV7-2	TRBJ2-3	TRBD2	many	CASSSGLAIGTDTQYF	TGTGCCAGCAGCTCCGGACTAGCGATAGGCACAGATACGCAGTATTTT
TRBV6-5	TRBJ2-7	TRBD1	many	CASSYSDRAIEQYF	TGTGCCAGCAGTTACTCGGACAGGGCAATCGAGCAGTACTTC
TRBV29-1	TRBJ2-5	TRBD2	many	CSVVLGSGRSETQYF	TGCAGCGTTGTTCTCGGCAGCGGGAGGTCAGAGACCCAGTACTTC
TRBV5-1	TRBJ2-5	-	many	CASGEHRSLETQYF	TGCGCCAGCGGGGAACACCGAAGCTTAGAGACCCAGTACTTC
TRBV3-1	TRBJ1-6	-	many	CASSQDGGGFESSPLHF	TGTGCCAGCAGCCAAGATGGAGGGGGATTCGAGTCCTCACCCCTCCACTTT
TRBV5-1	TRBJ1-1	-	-	CASSLAGANTEAFF	TGCGCCAGCAGCTTGGCCGGAGCCAACACTGAAGCTTTCTTT
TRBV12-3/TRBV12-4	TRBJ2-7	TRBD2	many	CASSRLSGSRSYEQYF	TGTGCCAGCAGTCGACTTAGCGGGAGTCGTTCCTACGAGCAGTACTTC
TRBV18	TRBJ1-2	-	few	CASSFSDSSAYGYTF	TGTGCCAGCTCTTTCTCTGACAGCTCGGCCTATGGCTACACCTTC
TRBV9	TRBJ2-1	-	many	CASSVESGQSSYNEQFF	TGTGCCAGCAGCGTAGAGTCGGGTCAAAGCTCCTACAATGAGCAGTTCTTC
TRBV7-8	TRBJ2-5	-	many	CASNRGRSQETQYF	TGTGCCAGCAACCGTGGTCGGAGCCAAGAGACCCAGTACTTC
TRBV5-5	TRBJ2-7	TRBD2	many	CASRQAPGTSGYEQYF	TGTGCCAGCAGGCAGGCGCCCGGGACTAGCGGGTACGAGCAGTACTTC
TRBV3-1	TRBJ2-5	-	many	CASSQGTQYF	TGTGCCAGCAGCCAAGGGACCCAGTACTTC
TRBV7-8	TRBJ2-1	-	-	CASSSGSGRYNEQFF	TGTGCCAGCAGTTCCGGGTCAGGGAGGTACAATGAGCAGTTCTTC
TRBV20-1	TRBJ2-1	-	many	CSAPLQGGNEQFF	TGCAGTGCCCCACTTCAGGGGGGCAATGAGCAGTTCTTC